Listed below are T cell receptor beta chains from one sample, sequenced in a study of human T cells and chemical hapten exposure. TCRdb called the RACE reads again in MiXCR, with one record for every CDR3 protein. The sample records 40,000 to 65,000 distinct CDR3 sequences, 9.5% to 12% being singletons. Material: whole blood, obtained in connection with sensitization to the hapten diphenylcyclopropenone (DPC). The receptor source for this set is a woman aged 40 to 55 with alopecia areata. Some clones in this sample may be carry-over from other donors' samples. Both conserved end residues are part of each CDR3. D genes are given only for firm matches. Not every row has a clone size; where given, it reads once, few, many or a size class.

v_gene	j_gene	d_gene	abundance	CDR3aa	CDR3nt
TRBV28	TRBJ1-5	.	many	CASKGYSNQPQHF	TGTGCCAGCAAAGGCTATAGCAATCAGCCCCAGCATTTT
TRBV6-6	TRBJ1-6	TRBD1	many	CASRGSGTDNSPLHF	TGTGCCAGCAGGGGATCCGGGACAGATAATTCACCCCTCCACTTT
TRBV6-5	TRBJ2-1	.	.	CASSYSKRYNEQFF	TGTGCCAGCAGTTACTCGAAAAGGTACAATGAGCAGTTCTTC
TRBV6-6	TRBJ1-2	.	.	CASSSAPQGGGYTF	TGTGCCAGCAGTTCCGCCCCCCAGGGCGGGGGCTACACCTTC
TRBV13	TRBJ2-1	.	few	CASSFYATGRRGNEQFF	TGTGCCAGCAGCTTCTACGCCACAGGGCGTCGGGGCAATGAGCAGTTCTTC
TRBV7-6	TRBJ2-3	.	.	CASSSAPPGHSTDTQYF	TGTGCCAGCAGCTCAGCTCCCCCGGGACACAGCACAGATACGCAGTATTTT
TRBV6-1	TRBJ1-1	.	.	CASSPRRTGNTEAFF	TGTGCCAGCAGTCCCCGGCGGACGGGCAACACTGAAGCTTTCTTT
TRBV20-1	TRBJ2-2	.	many	CSAPSGTENTGELFF	TGCAGTGCACCATCCGGGACGGAGAACACCGGGGAGCTGTTTTTT
TRBV29-1	TRBJ2-7	.	few	CSVRVAETYEQYF	TGCAGCGTTCGGGTAGCAGAGACCTACGAGCAGTACTTC
TRBV6-6	TRBJ1-1	TRBD1	many	CASSYDRGNTEAFF	TGTGCCAGCAGCTACGACAGGGGGAACACTGAAGCTTTCTTT
TRBV11-3	TRBJ2-2	TRBD1	many	CASSPGGNTGELFF	TGTGCCAGCAGCCCAGGGGGCAACACCGGGGAGCTGTTTTTT
TRBV28	TRBJ2-1	TRBD2	.	CASILAGGFNEQFF	TGTGCCAGCATTCTAGCGGGAGGATTCAATGAGCAGTTCTTC
TRBV2	TRBJ1-1	TRBD1	many	CASSEALTGEDTEAFF	TGTGCCAGCAGTGAAGCATTGACAGGGGAGGACACTGAAGCTTTCTTT
TRBV6-5	TRBJ2-7	.	few	CASSYGQEHYEQYF	TGTGCCAGCAGTTACGGGCAGGAACACTACGAGCAGTACTTC
TRBV18	TRBJ2-5	.	few	CASSPQPAGRGQETQYF	TGTGCCAGCTCACCACAGCCTGCAGGGAGGGGGCAAGAGACCCAGTACTTC
TRBV18	TRBJ2-1	TRBD2	few	CASSPKLAGSYNEQFF	TGTGCCAGCTCTCCTAAACTAGCGGGGTCATACAATGAGCAGTTCTTC
TRBV12-3/TRBV12-4	TRBJ2-4	TRBD1	.	CASSPWTGGIQYF	TGTGCCAGCAGCCCTTGGACAGGGGGGATTCAGTACTTC
TRBV27	TRBJ1-1	.	few	CASSIKAMNTEAFF	TGTGCCAGCAGTATCAAGGCCATGAACACTGAAGCTTTCTTT
TRBV5-5	TRBJ1-4	.	few	CASRHEVSWGNEKLFF	TGTGCCAGCAGGCACGAGGTCTCCTGGGGGAATGAAAAACTGTTTTTT
TRBV30	TRBJ2-7	TRBD1	many	CACPRQGAREQYF	TGTGCCTGCCCAAGACAGGGGGCTCGGGAGCAGTACTTC
TRBV7-2	TRBJ1-3	.	.	CASSLKSGVVGNTIYF	TGTGCCAGCAGCTTAAAGTCCGGCGTGGTTGGAAACACCATATATTTT
TRBV4-1	TRBJ2-1	.	few	CASSSSLSYNEQFF	TGCGCCAGCAGCTCCTCACTATCCTACAATGAGCAGTTCTTC
TRBV29-1	TRBJ2-7	TRBD1	few	CSVKPGQNYEQYF	TGCAGCGTTAAACCGGGACAGAACTACGAGCAGTACTTC
TRBV11-2	TRBJ2-7	.	.	CASSLERTLEQYF	TGTGCCAGCAGCTTAGAGAGGACCTTGGAGCAGTACTTC
TRBV5-4	TRBJ2-1	TRBD2	.	CAISLSGSDEQFF	TGTGCCATCAGCCTGAGCGGGAGTGATGAGCAGTTCTTC
TRBV24-1	TRBJ2-1	TRBD2	.	CATSDLGTSGGNEQFF	TGTGCCACCAGTGATTTGGGGACTAGCGGGGGGAATGAGCAGTTCTTC
TRBV28	TRBJ2-7	TRBD1	.	CASSTRTGATVYEQYF	TGTGCCAGCAGTACCAGGACAGGGGCGACCGTCTACGAGCAGTACTTC
TRBV4-1	TRBJ1-1	.	few	CASSQVGTEAFF	TGCGCCAGCAGCCAAGTTGGGACTGAAGCTTTCTTT
TRBV5-6	TRBJ2-3	.	few	CASSLWETDTQYF	TGTGCCAGCAGCTTGTGGGAAACAGATACGCAGTATTTT
TRBV7-6	TRBJ2-3	.	many	CASSLAQRGGTGSDTQYF	TGTGCCAGCAGCTTAGCACAGAGGGGAGGGACAGGCTCAGATACGCAGTATTTT
TRBV19	TRBJ2-1	.	few	CASSMGGYSYNEQFF	TGTGCCAGTAGTATGGGCGGGTACTCCTACAATGAGCAGTTCTTC
TRBV7-6	TRBJ1-2	TRBD1	many	CASSLATGQGGSNYGYTF	TGTGCCAGCAGCTTAGCGACAGGACAGGGAGGTTCTAACTATGGCTACACCTTC
TRBV6-1	TRBJ2-5	TRBD1	.	CASSRTGFAQETQYF	TGTGCCAGCAGTCGGACAGGGTTTGCTCAAGAGACCCAGTACTTC
TRBV19	TRBJ2-1	TRBD2	many	CASSTFLRSGGSSYNEQFF	TGTGCCAGTAGTACGTTCCTTCGGAGCGGGGGCAGCTCCTACAATGAGCAGTTCTTC
TRBV20-1	TRBJ2-3	TRBD2	few	CSARGLAGKTSTDTQYF	TGCAGTGCTAGAGGTCTAGCGGGGAAGACCTCCACAGATACGCAGTATTTT
TRBV3-1	TRBJ2-2	.	.	CASSQTLPRGGAVGELFF	TGTGCCAGCAGCCAAACCCTTCCCCGTGGGGGAGCGGTCGGGGAGCTGTTTTTT
TRBV7-2	TRBJ1-1	.	.	CASSLNPEGTEAFF	TGTGCCAGCAGCTTAAACCCTGAGGGCACTGAAGCTTTCTTT
TRBV7-5	TRBJ2-7	.	many	CISVPAAGGNTFHEQYF	.